These T cell receptor beta chains were read from a single sample in a study of OX40 agonist ivuxolimab in advanced cancers. Produced via immunoSEQ multiplex PCR; TCRdb's table is partial and in-frame only. The top ten hold around 0.48% of the sample, which has roughly 100,000 clones, just over 90% seen once. The sequencing here drew on CD4+ or CD8+ T cells sorted from blood, taken in a trial of the OX40 agonist ivuxolimab. These receptors were collected from an adult with an advanced solid tumor such as melanoma, head and neck, liver or kidney cancer. The CDR3 runs from the conserved cysteine through the conserved F or W. D genes are given only for firm matches. The listing skips clone size in some rows; elsewhere it reads once, few, many or a size class.

j_call d_call clone_size v_call cdr3_nt cdr3_aa
TRBJ1-2 . . TRBV2 TGTGCCAGCAGTGAGGGGATAGGCTACACCTTC CASSEGIGYTF
TRBJ1-4 TRBD1 . TRBV6-1 TGTGCCAGCAGGGGGACAGGGGCTAATGAAAAACTGTTTTTT CASRGTGANEKLFF
TRBJ1-2 . . TRBV7-2 TGTGCCAGCAGCTTAAACAGGAACTATGGCTACACCTTC CASSLNRNYGYTF
TRBJ2-1 . once TRBV14 TGTGCCAGCAGCCAAGCCCGGGGTAGCCGGGATCACAATGAGCAGTTCTTC CASSQARGSRDHNEQFF
TRBJ2-7 TRBD1 . TRBV7-9 TGTGCCAGCAGCTGGACAGGGCAGACCGAGCAGTACTTC CASSWTGQTEQYF
TRBJ1-4 . . TRBV5-4 TGTGCCAGCAGCTTCCGTCAGCCTAATGAAAAACTGTTTTTT CASSFRQPNEKLFF
TRBJ1-6 TRBD1 . TRBV2 TGTGCCAGCAGTGGCGACAGGGGTAATTCACCCCTCCACTTT CASSGDRGNSPLHF
TRBJ1-1 . once TRBV9 TGTGCCAGCAGCTTCTCTGGACAGAACACTGAAGCTTTCTTT CASSFSGQNTEAFF
TRBJ2-7 TRBD1 . TRBV25-1 TGTGCCAGCAGCATCGGTCCGGGACAGGGAAATCCGTACTACGAGCAGTACTTC CASSIGPGQGNPYYEQYF
TRBJ2-1 TRBD2 . TRBV10-3 TGTGCCATCAGTTCGGGGGGCTACAATGAGCAGTTCTTC CAISSGGYNEQFF
TRBJ2-5 . . TRBV9 TGTGCCAGCAGCGTCGCCTCGGGACTCAAAGAGACCCAGTACTTC CASSVASGLKETQYF
TRBJ1-6 . few TRBV2 TGTGCCAGCAGTAGACAGGAGGGGTCACCCCTCCACTTT CASSRQEGSPLHF
TRBJ2-2 TRBD1 . TRBV2 TGTGCCAGCACTTGGACAGGGTTAAACACCGGGGGGCTGTTTTTT CASTWTGLNTGGLFF
TRBJ2-1 TRBD2 . TRBV7-3 TGTGCCAGCAGCTTAAGCGGGGGTCCCTACAATGAGCAGTTCTTC CASSLSGGPYNEQFF
TRBJ2-7 . . TRBV7-9 TGTGCCAGCAGCTTAGGACAGGTTTACGAGCAGTACTTC CASSLGQVYEQYF
TRBJ2-5 TRBD2 . TRBV9 TGTGCCAGCGGCAGCGGGGGGGCCGGAGAGACCCAGTACTTC CASGSGGAGETQYF
TRBJ1-3 TRBD1 . TRBV5-1 TGCGCCAGCAGCGAGTCCGGGACAGCTGGAAACACCATATATTTT CASSESGTAGNTIYF
TRBJ2-1 . . TRBV4-1 TGCGCCAGCAGCCAAGATCGCCGGGAGCAGTTCTTC CASSQDRREQFF
TRBJ2-6 TRBD1 . TRBV5-4 TGTGCCAGTTGGGGACAGGGGTGGGTTGGGGCCAACGTCCTGACTTTC CASWGQGWVGANVLTF
TRBJ1-2 TRBD1 . TRBV6-5 TGTGCCAGCAGTCCACCGACCGGGACAGCCTATGGCTACACCTTC CASSPPTGTAYGYTF
TRBJ1-1 TRBD1 . TRBV29-1 TGCAGCGTTGGAGGGGGCCTTACTGAAGCTTTCTTT CSVGGGLTEAFF
TRBJ2-5 . . TRBV15 TGTGCCACCAGCAGAGACAGGGGTCAAGAGACCCAGTACTTC CATSRDRGQETQYF
TRBJ1-1 . once TRBV28 TGTGCCAGCGGGCCCGGCTCGGGGATCCATGAAGCTTTCTTT CASGPGSGIHEAFF
TRBJ1-3 . . TRBV6-5 TGTGCCAGCAGTTACACTACAGGGAGGGGAAACACCATATATTTT CASSYTTGRGNTIYF
TRBJ1-3 . many TRBV11-2 TGTGCCAGCAGCTTCGACACAGGGGGAAACACCATATATTTT CASSFDTGGNTIYF
TRBJ2-7 TRBD1 . TRBV28 TGTGCCAGCAGTTCCGGACAGGGGGCTTTTGACGAGCAGTACTTC CASSSGQGAFDEQYF
TRBJ2-1 TRBD2 . TRBV6-6 TGTGCCAGCAGCGGAACTAGCGGGGGGTCGTACAATGAGCAGTTCTTC CASSGTSGGSYNEQFF
TRBJ2-7 . . TRBV15 TGTGCCACCAGCAGAGAGGTTTTTAACGAGCAGTACTTC CATSREVFNEQYF
TRBJ1-5 . . TRBV5-1 TGCGCCAGCAGCTTGCAGAGTAATCAGCCCCAGCATTTT CASSLQSNQPQHF
TRBJ1-2 TRBD1 . TRBV7-2 TGTGCCAGCAGCCCCCGTGACAGGGCGATTAACTATGGCTACACCTTC CASSPRDRAINYGYTF
TRBJ2-1 . . TRBV5-1 TGCGCCAGCAGCTTGGGGGGGGCGCAAGATGAGCAGTTCTTC CASSLGGAQDEQFF
TRBJ1-1 . . TRBV10-3 TGTGCCATCAGCACAGGGAGGGGGAACACTGAAGCTTTCTTT CAISTGRGNTEAFF
TRBJ2-4 TRBD2 . TRBV28 TGTGCCAGCAGTTTGGGGACTAGCGGGGTCGTAGCCAAAAACATTCAGTACTTC CASSLGTSGVVAKNIQYF
TRBJ1-4 . . TRBV18 TGTGCCAGCTCACCCCCCGGACAGAGCGAAAAACTGTTTTTT CASSPPGQSEKLFF
TRBJ1-2 . . TRBV15 TGTGCCACCAGCAGAGATGGGCAGGGTCTAGATGGCTACACCTTC CATSRDGQGLDGYTF
TRBJ2-3 . . TRBV7-9 TGTGCCAGCAGTCGGGCAGCCTCCACAGATACGCAGTATTTT CASSRAASTDTQYF
TRBJ1-3 . . TRBV29-1 TGCAGCGCCCAGGGGACTGGAAACACCATATATTTT CSAQGTGNTIYF
TRBJ2-3 . . TRBV18 TGTGCCAGCTCACCAAGACAGGTCACAGATACGCAGTATTTT CASSPRQVTDTQYF
TRBJ2-7 TRBD2 once TRBV9 TGTGCCAGCAGCTCAACTAGCGGGGATCAGATTGAGCAGTACTTC CASSSTSGDQIEQYF
TRBJ2-4 . . TRBV6-1 TGTGCCAGCAGTCACGACAGTCATCAAGACTTC CASSHDSHQDF
TRBJ1-1 . . TRBV4-1 TGCGCCAGCAGCCAAGAGGGGAGGAACACTGAAGCTTTCTTT CASSQEGRNTEAFF
TRBJ2-1 TRBD2 . TRBV19 TGTGCCAGTAGGGCCACGGCGGGGGATTACAATGAGCAGTTCTTC CASRATAGDYNEQFF
TRBJ1-2 . . TRBV6-6 TGTGCCAGCAGTTACGCCCCCTACGGAAACTATGGCTACACCTTC CASSYAPYGNYGYTF
TRBJ1-6 . . TRBV7-2 TGTGCCAGCAGCTTAAGTACAGCCAACACTATGGGGGAACCCCTCCACTTT CASSLSTANTMGEPLHF
TRBJ2-2 . . TRBV10-3 TGTGCCAACAACAATGGCGCCGGGGAGCTGTTTTTT CANNNGAGELFF
TRBJ2-2 . . TRBV7-9 TGTGCCAGCACTCGAGAGGGTACTCAAGGGGAGCTGTTTTTT CASTREGTQGELFF
TRBJ1-6 . . TRBV5-1 TGCGCCAGCACCCGGGGGGGGCAAGATAATTCACCCCTCCACTTT CASTRGGQDNSPLHF
TRBJ2-3 . . TRBV7-6 TGTGCCAGCAGCACAGCGTTTTCGGGGACTTCCCGCACAGATACGCAGTATTTT CASSTAFSGTSRTDTQYF
TRBJ2-1 TRBD2 . TRBV19 TGTGCCAGTAGTATAGGTAGCGGGGGGGCCCATGAGCAGTTCTTC CASSIGSGGAHEQFF
TRBJ2-3 TRBD1 . TRBV4-3 TGCGCCAGCAGCCAACGGACAGGGGGCACAGATACGCAGTATTTT CASSQRTGGTDTQYF
TRBJ2-5 . . TRBV7-2 TGTGCCAGCAGCCATCCTGGGATGGGGGAGACCCAGTACTTC CASSHPGMGETQYF
TRBJ2-2 TRBD2 . TRBV27 TGTGCCAGCAATACGGGGGGAAGTACCGGGGAGCTGTTTTTT CASNTGGSTGELFF
TRBJ1-2 TRBD1 . TRBV9 TGTGCCAGCAGTGGGACAGGGGCAGACTATGGCTACACCTTC CASSGTGADYGYTF
TRBJ1-6 TRBD1 . TRBV27 TGTGCCAGCCAGGTGCTCACAGGGGCATATTCACCCCTCCACTTT CASQVLTGAYSPLHF
TRBJ2-6 . once TRBV10-3 TGTGCCATCAGTGAGTCGCTGGGGTTAGGGGGGGCCAACGTCCTGACTTTC CAISESLGLGGANVLTF
TRBJ1-1 . once TRBV7-9 TGTGCCAGCAGCTTAGCCTCTTTTCGTGAAGCTTTCTTT CASSLASFREAFF
TRBJ2-7 . . TRBV5-4 TGTGCCAGCAGCTCCGACTACGAGCAGTACTTC CASSSDYEQYF
TRBJ2-1 TRBD2 . TRBV12-5 TGTGCTAGTGGTTTGCTAGCGGGGGGGCTTGAGCAGTTCTTC CASGLLAGGLEQFF
TRBJ1-2 . . TRBV20-1 TGCAGCGGCGGGGCGGACTATGGCTACACCTTC CSGGADYGYTF
TRBJ1-2 . . TRBV7-2 TGTGCCAGCAGCTTAGAACTGGGAAGGGACTATGGCTACACCTTC CASSLELGRDYGYTF